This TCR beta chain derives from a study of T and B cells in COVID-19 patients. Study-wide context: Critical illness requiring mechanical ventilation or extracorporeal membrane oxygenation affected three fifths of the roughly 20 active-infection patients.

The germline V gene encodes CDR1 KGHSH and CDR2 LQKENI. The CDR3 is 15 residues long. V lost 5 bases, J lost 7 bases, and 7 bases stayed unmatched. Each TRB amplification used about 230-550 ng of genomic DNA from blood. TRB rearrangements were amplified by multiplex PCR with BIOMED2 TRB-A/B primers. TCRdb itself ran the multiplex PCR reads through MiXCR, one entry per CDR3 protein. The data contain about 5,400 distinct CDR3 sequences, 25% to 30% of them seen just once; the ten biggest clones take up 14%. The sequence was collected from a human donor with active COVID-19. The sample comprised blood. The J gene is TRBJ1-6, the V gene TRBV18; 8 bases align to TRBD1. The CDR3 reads CASSDPTGANSPLHF. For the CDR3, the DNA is TGTGCCAGCTCAGATCCGACAGGGGCGAATTCACCCCTCCACTTT.